The 2 T cell receptor beta chains given below trace back to one sample, sequenced in a study of blood T cell repertoires in COVID-19. Method: immunoSEQ multiplex PCR; TCRdb's copy keeps in-frame clones and lacks some. Here the sample spans over 250,000 clones, roughly 90% being singletons. What was sequenced was peripheral blood. The receptors originated from a woman in her 30s with COVID-19, enrolled during active disease.

This chain links TRBV11-3 with TRBJ1-1; no clear D gene. Between the trimmed V and J ends, which lost 1 base and 0 bases, there was a span of 9 bases. CDR1 SGHNT and CDR2 YENEEA come from the germline V gene. The length of the CDR3 is 15 residues. The CDR3 here is CASSLGGRMNTEAFF. The CDR3 nucleotides are TGTGCCAGCAGCTTAGGCGGCAGAATGAACACTGAAGCTTTCTTT.

The chain uses TRBV28 and TRBJ1-2, with D uncertain. CDR1 and CDR2 (germline): MDHEN, SYDVKM. This CDR3 has 15 amino acids. V lost 3 bases and J 2 bases, leaving 13 bases between the germline ends. The CDR3 loop is CASSFHPPGNYGYTF. The CDR3, as DNA: TGTGCCAGCAGTTTCCACCCTCCGGGAAACTATGGCTACACCTTC.